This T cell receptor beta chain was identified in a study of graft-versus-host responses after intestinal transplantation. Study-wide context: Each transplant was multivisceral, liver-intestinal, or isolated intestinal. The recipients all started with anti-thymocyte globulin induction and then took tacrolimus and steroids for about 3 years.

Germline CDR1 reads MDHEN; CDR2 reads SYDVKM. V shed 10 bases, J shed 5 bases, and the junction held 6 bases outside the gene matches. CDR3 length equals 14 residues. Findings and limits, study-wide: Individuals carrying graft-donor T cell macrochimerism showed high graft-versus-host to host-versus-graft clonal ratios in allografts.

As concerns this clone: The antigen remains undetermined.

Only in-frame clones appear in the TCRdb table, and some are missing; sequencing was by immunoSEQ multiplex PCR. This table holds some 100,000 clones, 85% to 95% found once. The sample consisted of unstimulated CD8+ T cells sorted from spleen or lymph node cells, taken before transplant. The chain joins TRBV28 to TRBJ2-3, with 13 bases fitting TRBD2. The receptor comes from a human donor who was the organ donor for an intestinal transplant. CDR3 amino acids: CATLLAGGLDTQYF. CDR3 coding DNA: TGTGCCACCTTACTAGCGGGAGGGCTAGATACGCAGTATTTT.